The TCR beta chain described here comes from a study of cytomegalovirus exposure and HLA in healthy donors. Findings and limits, study-wide: Later, an analysis found that TCR clusters from the first cohort tended to co-occur in the roughly 110 validation repertoires. It was confirmed in vitro that a few of the CMV-associated chains were specific for CMV antigens.

V was pared by 0 bases and J by 1 base, with 6 bases between. CDR3 length equals 15 residues. Germline CDR1 reads SGHAT; CDR2 reads FQNNGV. The approximately 130-subject validation cohort, separate from the approximately 630-subject first cohort, included the donors. This table comes from immunoSEQ multiplex PCR, and its TCRdb copy is limited to in-frame clones, with some not included. The top ten hold roughly 5.8% of the sample, which has about 160,000 clones, roughly nine tenths seen once. Of note for this clone: What it recognizes is unknown.

Material: PBMCs. This chain joins TRBV11-2 and TRBJ2-2; no reliable D call. The origin of this receptor is a woman in her thirties in good health and CMV-seronegative. The CDR3 DNA sequence: TGTGCCAGCAGCTTAGAGGCTCTGAACACCGGGGAGCTGTTTTTT. Its protein product is CASSLEALNTGELFF.